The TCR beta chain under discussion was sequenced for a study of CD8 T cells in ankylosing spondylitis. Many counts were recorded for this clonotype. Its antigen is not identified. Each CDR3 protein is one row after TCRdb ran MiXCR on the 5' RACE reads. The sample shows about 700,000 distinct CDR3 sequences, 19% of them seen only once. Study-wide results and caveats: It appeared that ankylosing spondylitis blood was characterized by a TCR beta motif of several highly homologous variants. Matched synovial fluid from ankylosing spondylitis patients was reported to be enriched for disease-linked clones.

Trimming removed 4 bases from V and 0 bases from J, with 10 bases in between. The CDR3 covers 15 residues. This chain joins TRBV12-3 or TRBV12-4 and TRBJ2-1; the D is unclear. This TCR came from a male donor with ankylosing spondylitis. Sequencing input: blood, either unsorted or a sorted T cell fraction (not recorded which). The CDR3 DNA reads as TGTGCCAGCAGTTCCAAGCTGAGCTCCTACAATGAGCAGTTCTTC. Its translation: CASSSKLSSYNEQFF.